Sequencing of this T cell receptor beta chain was carried out in a study of shared T cell receptors in the human thymus. Produced via immunoSEQ multiplex PCR; TCRdb's table is partial and in-frame only. The data hold roughly 500,000 clones, with around 78% observed a single time. This clone was seen a single time. This CDR3 has 15 residues. From germline, CDR1 is MDHEN and CDR2 SYDVKM. Germline trimming cut 8 bases from V and 4 bases from J; bases unmatched to any gene: 14. These data are also associated with another study on human thymus T cells. As that report states: Resections were taken during corrective heart surgery, and the thymus tissue came from these. Gene usage for V and J segments appeared biased in thymic and blood repertoires. Unrelated people showed highly overlapping thymic repertoires, related research reported.

This TCR came from a boy younger than two with a congenital heart defect. Material for sequencing was thymocytes. The chain is built from TRBV28 and TRBJ2-7; 7 nucleotides align to TRBD2. CDR3: CASSGLDEEKYEQYF. The CDR3 nucleotides are TGTGCCAGCTCCGGACTAGACGAAGAGAAATACGAGCAGTACTTC.